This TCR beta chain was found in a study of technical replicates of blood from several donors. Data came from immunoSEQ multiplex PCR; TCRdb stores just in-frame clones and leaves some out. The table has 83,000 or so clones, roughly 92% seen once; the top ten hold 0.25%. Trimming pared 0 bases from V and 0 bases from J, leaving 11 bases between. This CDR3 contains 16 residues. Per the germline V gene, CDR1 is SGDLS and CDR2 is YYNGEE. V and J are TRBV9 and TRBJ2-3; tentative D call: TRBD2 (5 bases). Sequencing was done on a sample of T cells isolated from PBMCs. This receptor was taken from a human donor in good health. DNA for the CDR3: TGTGCCAGCAGCGTAGCTACGAGGGTCAGCACAGATACGCAGTATTTT. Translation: CASSVATRVSTDTQYF.